This is a list of T cell receptor beta chains from one sample in a study of blood T cell repertoires in COVID-19. Repertoires were generated with immunoSEQ multiplex PCR, while TCRdb's copy carries only in-frame clones and drops some. The sample has about 80,000 clones, approximately 86% seen once. The source material was peripheral blood. The receptor set was obtained from a man in his 70s with acute or convalescent COVID-19. Both conserved end residues are trimmed from each CDR3.

j_gene: TRBJ2-7
v_gene: TRBV11-2
CDR3aa: ASSLGTRASYEQY

j_gene: TRBJ1-2
v_gene: TRBV28
CDR3aa: ASSYSTDDYGYT

j_gene: TRBJ2-1
v_gene: TRBV3-1/TRBV3-2
CDR3aa: ASSQEPLGTSGYNEQF

j_gene: TRBJ2-7
v_gene: TRBV15
CDR3aa: ATSREEAAGHGEQY

j_gene: TRBJ1-1
v_gene: TRBV10-3
CDR3aa: AISADTVEAF

j_gene: TRBJ2-1
v_gene: TRBV5-5
CDR3aa: ASSTRGGSYNEQF

j_gene: TRBJ1-2
v_gene: TRBV6-5
CDR3aa: ASSYSSGSGYGYT

j_gene: TRBJ2-5
v_gene: TRBV28
CDR3aa: ASITGQQETQY

j_gene: TRBJ2-7
v_gene: TRBV28
CDR3aa: ASSSRIVAGGSYEQY

j_gene: TRBJ1-4
v_gene: TRBV6-5
CDR3aa: ASSYLGSNEKLF

j_gene: TRBJ2-2
v_gene: TRBV5-3
CDR3aa: ASRTGENTGELF

j_gene: TRBJ1-2
v_gene: TRBV14
CDR3aa: ASSVQGATGYT

j_gene: TRBJ2-2
v_gene: TRBV7-9
CDR3aa: ASSLAGAGELF

j_gene: TRBJ1-4
v_gene: TRBV3-1/TRBV3-2
CDR3aa: ASSSGLGGSFEKLF

j_gene: TRBJ2-7
v_gene: TRBV10-2
CDR3aa: ASSGGTSGISYEQY

j_gene: TRBJ2-7
v_gene: TRBV11-2
CDR3aa: ASSFSGGKRAYEQY

j_gene: TRBJ2-7
v_gene: TRBV7-2
CDR3aa: ASSRRQGFYEQY

j_gene: TRBJ2-5
v_gene: TRBV5-1
CDR3aa: ASSRAGARETQY

j_gene: TRBJ2-3
v_gene: TRBV28
CDR3aa: AYSGGTDTQY

j_gene: TRBJ2-5
v_gene: TRBV21-1
CDR3aa: ASSKSKETKGETQY

j_gene: TRBJ2-1
v_gene: TRBV7-9
CDR3aa: ASSQIKTSGGYNEQF

j_gene: TRBJ2-6
v_gene: TRBV3-1/TRBV3-2
CDR3aa: ASSQRLGANVLT

j_gene: TRBJ1-5
v_gene: TRBV5-5
CDR3aa: ASSYINQPQH

j_gene: TRBJ2-6
v_gene: TRBV2
CDR3aa: ASSEVRYVLT

j_gene: TRBJ2-6
v_gene: TRBV27
CDR3aa: ASSLYSGSGANVLT

j_gene: TRBJ2-1
v_gene: TRBV7-9
CDR3aa: ASSLIRLAGGDEQF

j_gene: TRBJ1-1
v_gene: TRBV3-1/TRBV3-2
CDR3aa: ASSPGQVNTEAF

j_gene: TRBJ1-1
v_gene: TRBV18
CDR3aa: ASSPSTETEAF

j_gene: TRBJ2-1
v_gene: TRBV4-3
CDR3aa: ASSQTWDRGHEQF

j_gene: TRBJ2-1
v_gene: TRBV28
CDR3aa: ASSTQASGRRDEQF

j_gene: TRBJ2-3
v_gene: TRBV7-6
CDR3aa: ASSYGLAGGSDTQY

j_gene: TRBJ2-3
v_gene: TRBV5-1
CDR3aa: ASSPSGDRTDTQY

j_gene: TRBJ2-1
v_gene: TRBV3-1/TRBV3-2
CDR3aa: ASSLRGAGAYNEQF

j_gene: TRBJ2-3
v_gene: TRBV11-2
CDR3aa: ASSSNSGRGDTQY

j_gene: TRBJ2-1
v_gene: TRBV5-1
CDR3aa: ASSLTASYNEQF

j_gene: TRBJ2-7
v_gene: TRBV29-1
CDR3aa: SATGLAGGARYEQY

j_gene: TRBJ2-7
v_gene: TRBV5-1
CDR3aa: ASSSGQAYYEQY

j_gene: TRBJ2-3
v_gene: TRBV30
CDR3aa: AWSKSRYTDTQY

j_gene: TRBJ1-2
v_gene: TRBV19
CDR3aa: ASSATGTGAGYT

j_gene: TRBJ1-1
v_gene: TRBV5-5
CDR3aa: ASSFPDTEAF

j_gene: TRBJ1-2
v_gene: TRBV6-4
CDR3aa: ASIEQGDGYT

j_gene: TRBJ2-1
v_gene: TRBV19
CDR3aa: ASSRRGGRSYNEQF

j_gene: TRBJ1-6
v_gene: TRBV9
CDR3aa: ASSTTGGYGSPLH

j_gene: TRBJ2-3
v_gene: TRBV19
CDR3aa: ASSPRAGGLDTQY

j_gene: TRBJ2-6
v_gene: TRBV5-1
CDR3aa: ASSPRPGTGANVLT

j_gene: TRBJ1-4
v_gene: TRBV6-5
CDR3aa: ASSRQSATNEKLF

j_gene: TRBJ1-1
v_gene: TRBV5-8
CDR3aa: ASSLLGSGEAF

j_gene: TRBJ2-1
v_gene: TRBV5-4
CDR3aa: ASSSGLASYNEQF

j_gene: TRBJ1-1
v_gene: TRBV6-5
CDR3aa: ASSYSWGAEAF

j_gene: TRBJ2-2
v_gene: TRBV29-1
CDR3aa: SVKNRSTGELF

j_gene: TRBJ2-3
v_gene: TRBV13
CDR3aa: ASSLILADTDTQY

j_gene: TRBJ1-2
v_gene: TRBV6-1
CDR3aa: ASSEGRGYGLYYGYT

j_gene: TRBJ1-2
v_gene: TRBV28
CDR3aa: ASSSTGQGDGYT

j_gene: TRBJ1-1
v_gene: TRBV18
CDR3aa: ASSQTVNTEAF

j_gene: TRBJ2-7
v_gene: TRBV5-1
CDR3aa: ASSSGIYEQY